This TCR beta chain was observed in a study of tumor-infiltrating lymphocytes in primary liver carcinoma (dated by TCRdb to 2016 to 2017). Describing the broader study: Between late 2015 and early 2016, five patients in China with histopathologically diagnosed primary liver carcinoma had their tumors surgically resected. Hepatocellular carcinoma (four) or combined HCC and intrahepatic cholangiocarcinoma (one) was present in the five patients, who were three men and two women aged 30 to 69 years. The five patients had tumors of stage T1-T3 N0M0, with maximum diameters ranging from 4.2 to 10 cm. Each sample produced about 3.5 to 8 million productive TCRbeta reads, and read depth showed no significant difference between tissue types. Across five regions of each liver tumor, along with adjacent normal tissue and blood, the study brought together TCRbeta repertoire sequencing, expression microarrays and whole-exome sequencing. TCRbeta repertoire sequencing covered 35 or so specimens from 5 patients: around 25 tumor regions, 5 adjacent noncancerous liver tissues and 5 peripheral blood samples. Reproducibility between technical replicate repertoires was high, with correlation coefficients above 0.98 and mean shared-clone rates roughly 0.91. The research as a whole found: The top 250 clones accounted for a significantly greater share of the repertoire in tumors than in blood (p = 0.039). The study included only five patients, and the authors note findings should be validated in a larger study. Because the samples were bulk and unsorted, CD4+ and CD8+ T cell repertoires could not be compared. Because sequencing covered only the TCR beta chain and unpaired alpha chains were not captured, true repertoire diversity is likely underestimated. Repertoire overlap was found to be higher between tumor regions (mean roughly 35%) than between tumor-adjacent (about 17%) or tumor-blood (around 14%) pairs, consistent with antigen-driven expansion.

Blood RNA was extracted from unsorted whole blood using TRIzol reagent, and germline DNA was obtained with the DNeasy Blood & Tissue kit. Chronic HBV infection was present in the patients, and the patients were treatment-naive at sampling. Before surgery, approximately 3.8 milliliters of peripheral blood were collected into K2EDTA tubes. The CDR3 runs 15 residues from the cysteine to the phenylalanine. The CDR3 DNA has 45 bases and is translated from base 1. Per the germline V gene (reference sequence), SEHNR is the CDR1 and FQNEAQ is the CDR2. V is clipped by 3 bases and J by 0 bases, and the sequence between their germline boundaries is 9 bases long. This clonotype was seen a few times. Its antigen specificity is not known. Base quality data are lacking; no much larger clone is found one base away. A constant-region primer and ProtoScript II reverse transcriptase were used to reverse-transcribe TCRbeta-specific cDNA from roughly 0.55 ug total RNA. Construction of the TCRbeta libraries relied on three nested rounds of multiplex PCR, following a slightly modified ARM-PCR procedure. Multiplex TRBV1-TRBV30 forward primers and a Cbeta reverse primer were used in the first two PCR rounds, each of which was run for 10 cycles. Sample barcodes and Illumina adapters were added in a final 25-cycle PCR with Deep VentR polymerase. Before sequencing, amplicons of 200-500 bp were purified from gel using a QIAquick gel extraction kit. An Illumina HiSeq 2500 was used to sequence the TCRbeta amplicons, generating 250-bp paired-end reads. The original pipeline was this. Quality trimming of reads was performed with Trimmomatic v0.33, and paired reads were merged with FLASH v1.2.11 so that full CDR3 sequences could be recovered. V, D and J germline segments were assigned to the rearranged TCRbeta sequences by MiGEC v1.2.1b. Clonotype statistics and Shannon-Wiener diversity indices were computed with VDJtools v1.0.0. To cut down on sampling bias, every analysis after diversity analysis relied on just the 250 most abundant clonotypes from each sample. In TCRdb, the public reads were trimmed at Q25 with fastp and aligned with MiXCR, with productive beta chains retained. Identical CDR3 proteins give one entry, which carries the most common genes and DNA. These V and J calls are TCRdb output, not the study's own analysis. The sample has hundreds of thousands of distinct CDR3 sequences on record, approximately 54% of them singletons. 15% to 20% of the sample is taken by the ten largest.

The rearrangement joined TRBV7-9 to TRBJ2-1; no confident D gene assignment can be made. Sequencing used peripheral blood. The source is a woman in her twenties or thirties with primary liver carcinoma and hepatitis B virus infection. The DNA is as follows: TGTGCCAGCAGCTTGGGGTCTGCCTCCTACAATGAGCAGTTCTTC. This gives the protein CASSLGSASYNEQFF.